This TCR beta chain was retrieved from a study of post-analysis software for immune sequencing data. Study results and limitations: There were a handful of TRBV segments more frequent in patients than controls, and TRBV5-6, TRBV5-1 and TRBV20-1 were among them.

CDR1 is SGHRS and CDR2 is YFSETQ in the germline V gene. V lost 7 bases to trimming and J lost 5 bases, with 22 bases between them. The CDR3 consists of 16 residues. Note on this clonotype: Antigen unknown.

Unique molecular identifiers were built into the TCR beta cDNA libraries. TCRdb independently ran MiXCR on the PCR reads; one entry per CDR3 protein. Here the sample spans 700,000 to 800,000 distinct CDR3 sequences, 25% to 30% being singletons. The receptor's source is a girl aged 10 to 17 with multiple sclerosis. The sequencing sample was made of blood. The chain has TRBV5-1 and TRBJ2-1; a weak D match, TRBD2 (6 bases). In DNA form, the CDR3 reads TGCGCCAGCGTCCCCGAGGAAATAGCGGCTAACAATGAGCAGTTCTTC. This gives the protein CASVPEEIAANNEQFF. Drawing the rest from reference TRBV5-1 and TRBJ2-1, the complete variable domain is KAGVTQTPRYLIKTRGQQVTLSCSPISGHRSVSWYQQTPGQGLQFLFEYFSETQRNKGNFPGRFSGRQFSNSRSEMNVSTLELGDSALYLCASVPEEIAANNEQFFGPGTRLTVL.